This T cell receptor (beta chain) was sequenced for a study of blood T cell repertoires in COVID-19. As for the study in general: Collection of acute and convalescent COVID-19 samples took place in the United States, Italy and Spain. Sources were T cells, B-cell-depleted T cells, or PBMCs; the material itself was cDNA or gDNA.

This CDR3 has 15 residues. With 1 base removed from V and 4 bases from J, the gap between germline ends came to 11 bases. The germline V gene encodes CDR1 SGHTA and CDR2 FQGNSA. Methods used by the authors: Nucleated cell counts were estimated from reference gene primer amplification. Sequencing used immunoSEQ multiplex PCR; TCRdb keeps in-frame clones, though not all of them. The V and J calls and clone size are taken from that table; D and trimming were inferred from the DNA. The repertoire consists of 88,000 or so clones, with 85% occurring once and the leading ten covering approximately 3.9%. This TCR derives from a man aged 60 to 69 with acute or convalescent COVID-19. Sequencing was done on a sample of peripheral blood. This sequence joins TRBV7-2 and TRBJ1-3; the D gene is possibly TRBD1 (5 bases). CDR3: CASSLVGQGGNTIYF. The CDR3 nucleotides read TGTGCCAGCAGCTTAGTAGGTCAGGGAGGAAACACCATATATTTT. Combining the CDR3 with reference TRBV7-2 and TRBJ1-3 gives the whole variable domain GAGVSQSPSNKVTEKGKDVELRCDPISGHTALYWYRQSLGQGLEFLIYFQGNSAPDKSGLPSDRFSAERTGGSVSTLTIQRTQQEDSAVYLCASSLVGQGGNTIYFGEGSWLTVV.